This passage covers 17 T cell receptor beta chains from one sample sequenced in a study of shared clonotypes between healthy human individuals. TCRdb's copy holds only in-frame clones and misses some; the assay was immunoSEQ multiplex PCR. The table has around 2.3 million clones, around 95% seen once. The specimen was naive CD4+ T cells sorted from blood. Described subset: CD45RA+ positively selected. The receptors derive from a young man in good health.

The chain is built from TRBV20-1 and TRBJ1-1; D is unclear. Trimming cost V 2 bases and J 5 bases, with 6 bases left between them. Germline V gives CDR1 DFQATT, CDR2 SNEGSKA (reference sequence). This CDR3 contains 11 residues. CDR3 loop: CSARFRTEAFF. Here the CDR3 DNA reads TGCAGTGCTAGATTCAGGACTGAAGCTTTCTTT.

The chain uses TRBV13 and TRBJ1-2; no firm D call. Looked up from germline, CDR1 is PRHDT and CDR2 is FYEKMQ (reference sequence). V was clipped by 8 bases and J by 3 bases, with 16 bases between them. The CDR3 is 14 amino acids. CDR3: CASGRESADYGYTF. In DNA form, the CDR3 reads TGTGCCAGCGGGAGGGAGAGTGCGGACTATGGCTACACCTTC.

The chain couples TRBV7-2 to TRBJ2-7; TRBD2 might be the D (6 bases). Germline CDR1 reads SGHTA; CDR2 reads FQGNSA. CDR3 length: 15 residues. Trimming removed 6 bases from V and 0 bases from J, with 15 bases in between. The CDR3 region is CASSFGDSSSYEQYF. CDR3 in DNA: TGTGCCAGCAGTTTTGGGGACTCTAGCTCCTACGAGCAGTACTTC. Full variable domain (outside the CDR3, taken from reference TRBV7-2 and TRBJ2-7): GAGVSQSPSNKVTEKGKDVELRCDPISGHTALYWYRQSLGQGLEFLIYFQGNSAPDKSGLPSDRFSAERTGGSVSTLTIQRTQQEDSAVYLCASSFGDSSSYEQYFGPGTRLTVT.

V gene TRBV27 combines with J gene TRBJ2-3; 10 nucleotides line up with TRBD2. V dropped 7 bases and J dropped 5; count of bases not matched to a gene: 12. Germline V gene lookup returns CDR1 MNHEY and CDR2 SMNVEV (reference sequence). The CDR3 loop spans 16 amino acids. The CDR3 reads CASNTPAGGLEDTQYF. The DNA for the CDR3 is TGTGCCAGCAATACTCCAGCGGGGGGGCTTGAAGATACGCAGTATTTT.

J is TRBJ2-5 and V is TRBV5-4; 14 positions match TRBD2. The CDR3 length is 16 residues. The trim removed 4 bases at V and 1 base at J, leaving 3 bases unmatched. From germline, CDR1 is SGHNT and CDR2 YYREEE (reference sequence). The CDR3 reads CASSRTSGGPQETQYF. The CDR3 DNA follows: TGTGCCAGCAGCCGGACTAGCGGGGGGCCCCAAGAGACCCAGTACTTC.

This sequence joins TRBV30 and TRBJ2-5; TRBD2 aligns across 9 bases. The junction had 2 bases not matched to a gene; V was cut back by 0 bases and J by 9 bases. This CDR3 is built from 12 residues. CDR1 and CDR2 (germline): GTSNPN, SVGIG (reference sequence). The CDR3 DNA reads TGTGCCTGGAGTGTGGCGGGAGGGTCCCAGTACTTC. It codes for CAWSVAGGSQYF.

A note on this clone: Other DNA sequences in the same sample also yield this CDR3. V gene TRBV7-9 combines with J gene TRBJ1-1; no clear D. The germline V gene encodes CDR1 SEHNR and CDR2 FQNEAQ (reference sequence). V was cut by 5 bases and J by 8 bases, with 6 bases left in between. This CDR3 spans 10 amino acids. The CDR3 DNA sequence: TGTGCCAGCAGCCTCGAAGAAGCTTTCTTT. This sequence encodes CASSLEEAFF.

The chain couples TRBV5-4 to TRBJ1-3; tentative D call: TRBD1 (5 bases). The V gene's germline CDR1 is SGHNT and CDR2 YYREEE (reference sequence). CDR3 length equals 14 residues. V lost 2 bases to trimming and J lost 0 bases, with 6 bases between them. CDR3 region: CASSFDSSGNTIYF. CDR3 in DNA: TGTGCCAGCAGCTTCGACAGCTCTGGAAACACCATATATTTT.

The rearrangement links TRBV19 to TRBJ1-6, with D possibly matching TRBD1 (6 bases). V was clipped by 5 bases and J by 5 bases, with 10 bases between them. The germline CDR1 and CDR2 sequences are LNHDA and SQIVND (reference sequence). The CDR3 totals 14 residues. CDR3 in amino acids: CASSGGQHNSPLHF. For the CDR3, the DNA is TGTGCCAGTAGTGGAGGACAGCATAATTCACCCCTCCACTTT.

J is TRBJ1-6 and V is TRBV2; D possibly corresponds to TRBD1 (5 bases). From germline, CDR1 is SNHLY and CDR2 FYNNEI. The CDR3 has 16 residues. Between the trimmed V and J ends, which lost 2 bases and 4 bases, there was a span of 12 bases. The CDR3 bases are TGTGCCAGCAGTGAAACACGTGACAGATATAATTCACCCCTCCACTTT. This sequence encodes CASSETRDRYNSPLHF.

The chain has TRBV7-2 and TRBJ2-7; D might be TRBD1 or TRBD2, each matching 5 bases. Germline CDR1 and CDR2: SGHTA and FQGNSA. Trimming left V 5 bases short and J 5 bases short, with 10 bases between. The CDR3 totals 12 residues. The CDR3 coding sequence is TGTGCCAGCAGCCCCCTGGGGGACGAGCAGTACTTC. As protein: CASSPLGDEQYF.

The CDR3 is CASSYDNSGLYGYTF. CDR3 in DNA: TGTGCCAGCAGTTACGACAATTCGGGGCTTTATGGCTACACCTTC. The J gene is TRBJ1-2, the V gene TRBV5-5; the D gene is possibly TRBD1 (5 bases). Trimming left V 5 bases short and J 5 bases short, with 19 bases between. CDR1 is SGHKS and CDR2 is YYEKEE in the germline V gene (reference sequence). This CDR3 spans 15 amino acids. The variable domain in full, with the rest retrieved from reference TRBV5-5 and TRBJ1-2, is DAGVTQSPTHLIKTRGQQVTLRCSPISGHKSVSWYQQVLGQGPQFIFQYYEKEERGRGNFPDRFSARQFPNYSSELNVNALLLGDSALYLCASSYDNSGLYGYTFGSGTRLTVV.

The J gene is TRBJ2-3, the V gene TRBV6-5, with D possibly TRBD2 on 7 matching bases. V was cut by 6 bases and J by 2 bases, with 15 bases left in between. This CDR3 has 15 residues. CDR1 is MNHEY and CDR2 is SVGAGI in the germline V gene. The CDR3 loop reads CASRGGTTYTDTQYF. The DNA for the CDR3 is TGTGCCAGCAGAGGGGGGACTACCTACACAGATACGCAGTATTTT.

The V call is TRBV18, the J call TRBJ2-7; 13 bases line up with TRBD2. Germline loops: CDR1 KGHSH, CDR2 LQKENI. V shed 3 bases and J 4 bases; nucleotides not matched to a gene: 6. CDR3 length: 16 amino acids. The CDR3 DNA is TGTGCCAGCTCACCTATACTAGCGGGAGGGCCTTACGAGCAGTACTTC. This encodes CASSPILAGGPYEQYF.

The chain links TRBV11-1 to TRBJ2-5; possible D gene TRBD1, 6 bases. Germline assignment: CDR1 SGHAT and CDR2 FQDESV (reference sequence). V lost 6 bases and J lost 5, with 13 bases in between. This CDR3 comprises 13 residues. CDR3 sequence: CASRPDSGETQYF. CDR3 nucleotides: TGTGCCAGCAGACCGGACAGTGGGGAGACCCAGTACTTC.

The chain links TRBV27 to TRBJ2-3; 7 bases are a match to TRBD2. There are 12 residues in the CDR3. CDR1 is MNHEY and CDR2 is SMNVEV in the germline V gene (reference sequence). The J segment lost 9 bases and the V segment lost 8 bases, leaving 8 bases of the junction unmatched. CDR3 bases: TGTGCCAGCGCGAGAAACGGGGGGACGCAGTATTTT. The encoded protein is CASARNGGTQYF.

This CDR3 is CASSLYPSGGTGELFF. The CDR3 nucleotides read TGTGCCAGCAGCTTATACCCTAGCGGGGGGACCGGGGAGCTGTTTTTT. This chain links TRBV7-9 with TRBJ2-2; TRBD2 matches at 11 bases. Trimming cost V 2 bases and J 5 bases; bases outside gene matches: 4. Germline V gene data show CDR1 as SEHNR and CDR2 as FQNEAQ (reference sequence). CDR3 length equals 16 residues.